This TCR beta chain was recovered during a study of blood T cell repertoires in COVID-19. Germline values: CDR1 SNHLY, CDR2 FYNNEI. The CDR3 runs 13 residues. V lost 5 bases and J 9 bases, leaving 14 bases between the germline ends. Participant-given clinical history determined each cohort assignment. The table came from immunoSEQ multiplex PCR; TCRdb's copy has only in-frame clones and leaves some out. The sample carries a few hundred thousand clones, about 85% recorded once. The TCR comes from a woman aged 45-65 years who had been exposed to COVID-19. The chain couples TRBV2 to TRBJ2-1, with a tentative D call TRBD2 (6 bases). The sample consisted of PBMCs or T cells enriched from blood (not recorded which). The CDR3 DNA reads TGTGCCAGCAGTTGGGACTCCCTCGGTGAGCAGTTCTTC. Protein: CASSWDSLGEQFF.